The rows below give T cell receptor beta chains drawn from one sample of a study of blood T cell repertoires in COVID-19. Using immunoSEQ multiplex PCR, the repertoire was profiled, and TCRdb retains in-frame clones only, with some absent. The sample has approximately 150,000 clones; just over 90% are singletons. The sample comprised peripheral blood. The origin of the receptors is a young man with COVID-19, enrolled during active disease. Each CDR3 is given with its conserved first and last residue. D genes are given only for firm matches. Expanded clones get a size class; other rows say once, few or many, or leave the size out.

NA	NA	TRBJ1-4	TRBV6-6	14	TGTGCCAGCAGTTACCGAGGGGGTAATGAAAAACTGCTTTTT	CASSYRGGNEKLLF
TRBD1	NA	TRBJ1-2	TRBV6-2/TRBV6-3	15	TGTGCCAGCAGTTGGACAGGCGGGCTTAGCTATGGCTACACCTTC	CASSWTGGLSYGYTF
TRBD1	NA	TRBJ2-7	TRBV7-7	15	TGTGCCAGCAGCTTAGCCCCCGGGACAGATGATGAGCAGTACTTC	CASSLAPGTDDEQYF
NA	NA	TRBJ1-1	TRBV6-5	14	TGTGCCAGCGGTTCAAAATGGCCCAACACTGAAGCTTTCTTT	CASGSKWPNTEAFF
NA	NA	TRBJ2-1	TRBV28	16	TGTGCCAGCAGTCCCCCCTTTGGCGGGACTTTCGATGAGCAGTTCTTC	CASSPPFGGTFDEQFF
NA	NA	TRBJ2-7	TRBV3-1/TRBV3-2	13	TGTGCCAGCACCCGGGCGGGCTACTACGAGCAGTACTTC	CASTRAGYYEQYF
TRBD2	NA	TRBJ2-7	TRBV7-2	15	TGTGCCAGCAGCTTGCACAGCGGGAAGCCTTACGAGCAGTACTTC	CASSLHSGKPYEQYF
TRBD2	NA	TRBJ2-1	TRBV19	15	TGTGCCAGTAACATTGGGACTAGAGGATACAATGAGCAGTTCTTC	CASNIGTRGYNEQFF
TRBD2	NA	TRBJ2-5	TRBV4-1	18	TGCGCCAGCAGCTTGGAGGGACTAGCGGGAGCCGGTTGGGAGACCCAGTACTTC	CASSLEGLAGAGWETQYF
TRBD2	NA	TRBJ2-3	TRBV4-2	19	TGTGCCAGCAGCCTGAAGTTTTCGTGGACTAGCATCCTCACAGATACGCAGTATTTT	CASSLKFSWTSILTDTQYF
NA	once	TRBJ1-5	TRBV7-9	13	TGTGCCAGCAGCTTATTACGGGATCAGCCCCAGCATTTT	CASSLLRDQPQHF
TRBD2	NA	TRBJ2-3	TRBV29-1	16	TGCAGCGCTACAAATTTAGCGGGAGCTCTGTCAGATACGCAGTATTTT	CSATNLAGALSDTQYF
TRBD1	NA	TRBJ1-1	TRBV9	16	TGTGCCAGCAGCGTAGGACTAGGGACAGCGAACACTGAAGCTTTCTTT	CASSVGLGTANTEAFF
TRBD1	NA	TRBJ2-7	TRBV19	14	TGTGCCACCAGCCCCGGGACAGGGGGTTACGAGCAGTACTTC	CATSPGTGGYEQYF
TRBD2	NA	TRBJ2-5	TRBV29-1	13	TGCAGCGTGCGGACTAGCAGCCAAGAGACCCAGTACTTC	CSVRTSSQETQYF
TRBD1	NA	TRBJ1-4	TRBV7-6	15	TGTGCCAGCAGCTTTGGTACAGGGGCCGGTGAAAAACTGTTTTTT	CASSFGTGAGEKLFF
NA	NA	TRBJ2-3	TRBV11-1	15	TGTGCCAGCAGCTTGCGTCCCACCGACACAGATACGCAGTATTTT	CASSLRPTDTDTQYF
TRBD2	NA	TRBJ2-1	TRBV28	14	TGTGCCAGCAGTTTACTCGCGGGAGGCAATGAGCAGTTCTTC	CASSLLAGGNEQFF
NA	NA	TRBJ1-1	TRBV7-3	13	TGTGCCAGCAGCCGGGGGAGCAACACTGAAGCTTTCTTT	CASSRGSNTEAFF